The 24 T cell receptor beta chains in this list originate from one sample, sequenced in a study of tissue T cells after allogeneic stem cell transplantation (dated by TCRdb to between 2022 and 2023). The time point label corresponds to: mouse harvest day 14 after allogeneic transplant. Mouse grafts consisting of 10^7 T-cell-depleted bone marrow cells combined with 10^6 splenic CD5+ T cells were administered by tail vein injection. The library was produced with the immunoSEQ multiplex PCR assay. TCRdb obtained this table from immuneACCESS and retained in-frame rearrangements with V and J assigned. These tables miss some clones; where compared with another copy, unresolved V genes account for less than half of the shortfall, and the remainder is unexplained. The sample table records about 5,800 clones; 40% to 60% of these occur just once. Roughly 40% of the sample rests with the top ten. The sequenced sample consisted of gut tissue. The receptors stem from a female BALB/c mouse given C57BL/6 T cells with graft-versus-host disease after an allogeneic hematopoietic cell transplant.

This clone came up once. Germline and genes here are mouse. The read ends 1 residue shy of where the CDR3 ends; the end is completed using the germline J gene. The chain has TRBV12-2 and TRBJ1-1; 9 nucleotides agree with TRBD1. V lost 5 bases and J lost 9; bases outside the gene matches: 9. Germline V gene lookup returns CDR1 SGHLS and CDR2 HYDKME. The CDR3 runs 13 residues. The CDR3 spells CASWGQGGRKVFF. CDR3 DNA (partial): TGTGCCAGCTGGGGACAGGGCGGGAGAAAAGTCTTC.

In regard to this clone: Mouse germline and gene names are used. Read coverage stops 1 residue before the CDR3 terminus; the germline J gene supplies the remainder. The gene calls are TRBV24 and TRBJ2-4; 9 bases fit TRBD2. V shed 3 bases and J 1 base; nucleotides not matched to a gene: 5. The germline CDR1 and CDR2 sequences are KGHTA and FRNEEI. The length of the CDR3 is 16 residues. CDR3 amino acids: CASSLWGGKGQNTLYF. The DNA read from the CDR3 is TGTGCCAGCAGTCTCTGGGGGGGGAAAGGTCAAAACACCTTGTAC.

Remarks on this clone: The gene names here belong to mouse. From the germline J gene comes the end of the CDR3, since the read stops 1 residue before it. The J gene is TRBJ1-4, the V gene TRBV26; D not certain. The V end was cut by 6 bases, the J end by 0 bases, with 8 bases between. The germline V gene encodes CDR1 KGHPV and CDR2 FQNQEV (reference sequence). The CDR3 is 14 residues long. CDR3 sequence reads: CASRSGISNERLFF. CDR3 DNA (partial): TGTGCCAGCAGGTCCGGAATTTCCAACGAAAGATTATTT.

As concerns this clone: Germline and genes: mouse. The read stops 1 residue short of the end of the CDR3; the missing end is completed from the germline J gene. This rearrangement joins TRBV4 to TRBJ2-5; 12 bases are a match to TRBD2. The CDR3 has 15 amino acids. The V gene end was trimmed by 5 bases and the J gene end by 8 bases; junction bases not matched to a gene: 8. Germline CDR1 is LGHDT and CDR2 is YNNKQL (reference sequence). The CDR3 loop is CASSPDWGGAGTQYF. CDR3 DNA, as far as it was read: TGTGCCAGCAGCCCCGACTGGGGGGGCGCGGGCACCCAGTAC.

As to this clone: Each gene name is a mouse one. Read sequence stops 1 residue before the CDR3 end, and the germline J gene provides the missing end. V is TRBV26 and J is TRBJ2-2; D gene uncertain. The CDR3 has 14 residues. V lost 3 bases and J lost 1, with 6 bases in between. The germline V gene encodes CDR1 KGHPV and CDR2 FQNQEV (reference sequence). The CDR3 bases that were read are TGTGCCAGCAGTCTATTACAAAACACCGGGCAGCTCTAC. Translation: CASSLLQNTGQLY. The whole CDR3 sequence is CASSLLQNTGQLYF.

This clone appeared once. Gene names are the mouse ones. Coverage ceases 1 residue before the CDR3 finishes, and the germline J gene fills in the end. The chain carries TRBV31 and TRBJ2-7; D is uncertain. V dropped 0 bases and J dropped 0 bases, with 6 bases sitting between them. Germline V CDR1 and CDR2: GKSSPN, SITVG. This CDR3 is 13 amino acids long. CDR3 amino acids: CAWSLGSSYEQYF. CDR3 DNA (partial): TGTGCCTGGAGTCTTGGGAGCTCCTATGAACAGTAC.

This clone was recorded a few times. Gene labels here are mouse ones. The CDR3 end is not reached by the read, which stops 1 residue before it; the germline J gene fills it in. The rearrangement links TRBV26 to TRBJ1-4; D remains ambiguous. Germline CDR1 is KGHPV and CDR2 is FQNQEV (reference sequence). CDR3 length equals 15 residues. V lost 2 bases and J 0 bases, leaving 7 bases between the germline ends. The CDR3 region is CASSLITVSNERLFF. CDR3 DNA, as far as it was read: TGTGCCAGCAGTCTGATAACCGTTTCCAACGAAAGATTATTT.

Notes on this clone: Gene names follow the mouse nomenclature. From the germline J gene comes the end of the CDR3, since the read stops 1 residue before it. This chain joins TRBV26 and TRBJ1-2; D is undetermined. This CDR3 comprises 12 residues. The germline V gene encodes CDR1 KGHPV and CDR2 FQNQEV (reference sequence). V was trimmed by 3 bases and J by 2 bases, leaving 4 bases between them. The CDR3 sequence: CASSLPNSDYTF. Partial CDR3 DNA: TGTGCCAGCAGTCTTCCCAACTCCGACTACACC.

Worth noting for this clone: The gene names given are mouse names. The CDR3 goes on 1 residue after the read ends, and that part is filled in from the germline J gene. The chain has TRBV3 and TRBJ2-5, with D perhaps assigned TRBD1 or TRBD2 (5 bases each). This CDR3 comprises 14 residues. CDR1 and CDR2 from the germline V gene are SNHLY and FYNGKV (reference sequence). V lost 0 bases and J 3 bases, leaving 7 bases between the germline ends. CDR3 DNA (partial): TGTGCCAGCAGCTTAGCCGGGGGACAAGACACCCAGTAC. Amino acids: CASSLAGGQDTQY. The full CDR3 reads CASSLAGGQDTQYF.

This clone was counted between two and nine times. Genes and germline come from the mouse. Coverage ceases 1 residue before the CDR3 finishes, and the germline J gene fills in the end. This chain links TRBV26 with TRBJ1-4, with TRBD1 identical over 7 bases. V dropped 3 bases and J dropped 2; count of bases not matched to a gene: 0. CDR1 is KGHPV, CDR2 FQNQEV, per germline (reference sequence). The CDR3 covers 14 residues. The DNA read from the CDR3 is TGTGCCAGCAGTCTACAGGGGTCCAACGAAAGATTATTT. This encodes CASSLQGSNERLF. The full CDR3 is CASSLQGSNERLFF.

This clone turned up a few times. Mouse gene names apply. The read falls 1 residue short of the CDR3 end, and the missing part is taken from the germline J gene. The chain joins TRBV5 to TRBJ2-5; 11 bases map to TRBD2. With V trimmed by 4 bases and J by 6 bases, 3 bases remained unmatched. Germline loops: CDR1 LGHNA, CDR2 YNLKQL (reference sequence). There are 14 residues in the CDR3. The CDR3 here is CASSPRLGGDTQYF. Partial CDR3 DNA: TGTGCCAGCAGCCCCCGACTGGGGGGGGACACCCAGTAC.

This clone was seen a few times. Mouse names are used for the genes. The read ends 1 residue before the CDR3 terminus; that terminus is restored from the germline J gene. This chain joins TRBV3 and TRBJ2-7; D remains ambiguous. Trimming shortened V by 0 bases and J by 4 bases, and 4 bases separated the two germline ends. The germline gives CDR1 SNHLY, CDR2 FYNGKV (reference sequence). This CDR3 has 12 residues. CDR3 loop: CASSLADYEQYF. The CDR3 bases that were read are TGTGCCAGCAGCTTAGCGGATTATGAACAGTAC.

To note about this clone: The gene names given are mouse names. Read coverage stops 1 residue before the CDR3 terminus; the germline J gene supplies the remainder. This chain joins TRBV26 and TRBJ1-1, with D possibly TRBD1 on 5 matching bases. Germline V gene data show CDR1 as KGHPV and CDR2 as FQNQEV (reference sequence). The CDR3 sequence is 13 residues long. V dropped 6 bases and J dropped 0 bases, with 8 bases sitting between them. The CDR3 reads CASSPGSNTEVFF. Incomplete CDR3 DNA: TGTGCCAGCAGCCCAGGGTCAAACACAGAAGTCTTC.

In its sample, this clone was seen a few times. The listed genes are named as in mouse. The read terminates 1 residue ahead of where the CDR3 ends, so the germline J gene completes it. This chain connects TRBV26 to TRBJ2-2, with 10 bases aligning to TRBD2. The CDR3 loop spans 15 amino acids. Germline V CDR1 and CDR2: KGHPV, FQNQEV (reference sequence). V shed 6 bases, J shed 4 bases, and the junction held 5 bases outside the gene matches. The sequenced CDR3 bases are TGTGCCAGCAGCCCTGGGGGGGCGCGCACCGGGCAGCTCTAC. Its translation is CASSPGGARTGQLY. The entire CDR3 protein is CASSPGGARTGQLYF.

With respect to this clone: Germline and genes here are mouse. Read coverage stops 1 residue before the CDR3 terminus; the germline J gene supplies the remainder. V usage is TRBV3 and J usage is TRBJ2-1; TRBD1 agrees at 10 bases. The CDR3 is 15 amino acids. V was clipped by 5 bases and J by 4 bases; unmatched bases: 5. Germline V gene data show CDR1 as SNHLY and CDR2 as FYNGKV (reference sequence). CDR3 sequence: CASSPWTGGYAEQFF. CDR3 bases read: TGTGCCAGCAGCCCGTGGACAGGGGGATATGCTGAGCAGTTC.

This clone was detected a few times. Genes and germline come from the mouse. The CDR3 end is not reached by the read, which stops 1 residue before it; the germline J gene fills it in. This chain joins TRBV3 and TRBJ2-7, with D perhaps assigned TRBD1 or TRBD2 (5 bases each). Trimming took 2 bases from V and 0 from J, leaving 8 bases between them. The CDR3 is made up of 14 amino acids. CDR1 is SNHLY and CDR2 is FYNGKV in the germline V gene (reference sequence). The CDR3 sequence: CASSLRGSSYEQYF. CDR3 bases read: TGTGCCAGCAGCTTACGGGGGAGCTCCTATGAACAGTAC.

This clone was observed once. Gene names denote mouse genes. The read ends 1 residue before the CDR3 terminus; that terminus is restored from the germline J gene. The gene calls are TRBV24 and TRBJ2-1, with 13 nucleotides matching TRBD2. The CDR3 has 15 amino acids. Per the germline V gene, CDR1 is KGHTA and CDR2 is FRNEEI. Trimming cost V 4 bases and J 6 bases; bases outside gene matches: 3. The CDR3 reads CASSPGTGGGAEQFF. The CDR3 bases that were read are TGTGCCAGCAGTCCCGGGACTGGGGGGGGTGCTGAGCAGTTC.

This clone appeared a few times. Gene names and germline refer to mouse. The missing CDR3 end, 1 residue past where the read stops, is filled in from the germline J gene. The chain employs TRBV31 and TRBJ1-3, with TRBD1 matching 10 bases. Germline V CDR1 and CDR2: GKSSPN, SITVG. The CDR3 covers 14 residues. Unmatched junction bases numbered 6, after V lost 1 base and J lost 9 bases. CDR3 sequence reads: CAWSPGQGYGTLYF. CDR3 DNA, as far as it was read: TGTGCCTGGAGTCCGGGACAGGGGTACGGTACGCTCTAT.

Remarks on this clone: Any gene name here is a mouse gene name. The sequenced part of the CDR3 DNA is TGTGCCAGCAGTGTAGAAGCCAGGAGGGCTGAGCAGTTC. Its translation is CASSVEARRAEQF. The whole CDR3 protein is CASSVEARRAEQFF. The chain recombines TRBV19 with TRBJ2-1; D remains ambiguous. The read terminates 1 residue ahead of where the CDR3 ends, so the germline J gene completes it. Germline V lookup: CDR1 FNHDT, CDR2 SITEND (reference sequence). The length of the CDR3 is 14 residues. The germline V and J ends were trimmed by 4 bases and 7 bases, with 15 bases remaining between them.

A single count supports this clone. Mouse germline and gene names are used. Coverage ceases 1 residue before the CDR3 finishes, and the germline J gene fills in the end. This chain joins TRBV12-2 and TRBJ2-5; D perhaps matches TRBD2 (5 bases). The V gene lost 2 bases and the J gene lost 2 bases, with 7 bases spanning the gap. This CDR3 region has 13 residues. Germline loops: CDR1 SGHLS, CDR2 HYDKME. The part of the CDR3 DNA that was read is TGTGCCAGCTCTCCCCTGGGCCAAGACACCCAGTAC. The encoded protein is CASSPLGQDTQY. The complete CDR3 sequence is CASSPLGQDTQYF. Variable domain in full (rest from reference TRBV12-2 and TRBJ2-5): NSGVVQSPRYIIKGKGERSILKCIPISGHLSVAWYQQTQGQELKFFIQHYDKMERDKGNLPSRFSVQQFDDYHSEMNMSALELEDSAVYFCASSPLGQDTQYFGPGTRLLVL.

Details on this clone: These gene names are mouse names. From the germline J gene comes the end of the CDR3, since the read stops 1 residue before it. The chain combines TRBV3 with TRBJ2-3; possibly TRBD1 or TRBD2 for D (5 bases each). The CDR3 length is 13 residues. V was clipped by 5 bases and J by 0 bases, with 6 bases between them. The germline V gene has CDR1 SNHLY and CDR2 FYNGKV (reference sequence). The sequenced CDR3 bases are TGTGCCAGCAGCCGGGACAGTGCAGAAACGCTGTAT. Translated: CASSRDSAETLY. The entire CDR3 sequence reads CASSRDSAETLYF.

This clone is medium-sized within its sample. The gene names here belong to mouse. The read terminates 1 residue before the CDR3 end, so the remaining end is supplied by the germline J gene. The chain employs TRBV14 and TRBJ2-3, with D perhaps matching TRBD2 (6 bases). With 4 bases removed from V and 0 bases from J, the gap between germline ends came to 9 bases. The V gene's germline CDR1 is SGHDT and CDR2 FRDEAV. The CDR3 is 14 residues long. The CDR3 protein is CASSNWVSAETLYF. The CDR3 DNA, read in part, is TGTGCCAGCAGTAACTGGGTTAGTGCAGAAACGCTGTAT. The whole variable domain, remainder taken from reference TRBV14 and TRBJ2-3, is EAGVTQSPRYAVLQEGQAVSFWCDPISGHDTLYWYQQPRDQGPQLLVYFRDEAVIDNSQLPSDRFSAVRPKGTNSTLKIQSAKQGDTATYLCASSNWVSAETLYFGSGTRLTVL.

Worth noting for this clone: Any gene name here is a mouse gene name. The CDR3 end falls 1 residue outside the read, so it is completed with the germline J gene. This chain uses TRBV12-2 with TRBJ1-4; 8 positions agree with TRBD1. The CDR3 sequence is 12 residues long. The germline V gene encodes CDR1 SGHLS and CDR2 HYDKME. The junction had 0 bases not matched to a gene; V was cut back by 3 bases and J by 7 bases. CDR3 DNA, as far as it was read: TGTGCCAGCTCTGGACAGGGCGAAAGATTATTT. As protein: CASSGQGERLF. The CDR3, in full, reads CASSGQGERLFF. Complete variable domain (other parts from reference TRBV12-2 and TRBJ1-4): NSGVVQSPRYIIKGKGERSILKCIPISGHLSVAWYQQTQGQELKFFIQHYDKMERDKGNLPSRFSVQQFDDYHSEMNMSALELEDSAVYFCASSGQGERLFFGHGTKLSVL.

Notes on this clone: The genes and germline here are from mouse. The CDR3 extends 1 residue past the end of the read, so its final part is completed from the germline J gene. This sequence joins TRBV26 and TRBJ1-4; 9 bases align to TRBD1. The CDR3 covers 15 residues. From germline, CDR1 is KGHPV and CDR2 FQNQEV (reference sequence). V was pared by 4 bases and J by 6 bases, with 6 bases of the junction left unmatched. The CDR3 here is CASSRPGQGHERLFF. The covered CDR3 bases are TGTGCCAGCAGTCGTCCGGGACAGGGACACGAAAGATTATTT.